This TCR beta chain is from a study of T-cell memory formation after mild COVID-19. Germline V gene sequence: CDR1 SGDLS, CDR2 YYNGEE. V was clipped by 0 bases and J by 3 bases; unmatched bases: 5. The CDR3 is 16 residues long. The TCR alpha and TCR beta cDNA libraries, bearing sample barcodes and UMIs, were generated by 5'RACE using constant-segment primers. MiXCR was run by TCRdb on the 5' RACE reads, yielding one entry per CDR3 protein. This table has hundreds of thousands of distinct CDR3 sequences, around 27% appearing once. This clonotype was counted between two and nine times. Its target is unknown. Study-wide points: Clones from the second wave (peaking day 37) had unconfirmed SARS-CoV-2 specificity. Contracting CD4+ clones lay largely in CM and EM, with CD8+ ones residing in EMRA. Contracting clones from day 15 to 85 showed balanced CD4/CD8; later expanders favored CD4+.

Sequenced input: PBMCs or a T cell subset sorted from them (not recorded which). The V gene is TRBV9, the J gene TRBJ2-7, with 11 bases matching TRBD1. This receptor was taken from an adult woman who had mild COVID-19 (a few samples of this study predate the infection). Cell type and time point are not known. In DNA form, the CDR3 reads TGTGCCAGCAGCGTAGCCTCGGACAGGGGGCTCTACGAGCAGTACTTC. Amino acids: CASSVASDRGLYEQYF.